This T cell receptor beta chain comes out of a study of T cells in Graves' hyperthyroidism and ophthalmopathy. At least ten counts were recorded for this clonotype. The source material, RNA transcripts, was used to amplify TCR beta CDR3 regions. With the HTBI primer set, the TCR CDR3 went through a first round of RT-PCR. MiXCR, applied by TCRdb to the multiplex PCR reads, yields one record per CDR3 protein. Here the sample spans about 320,000 distinct CDR3 sequences, around a sixth being singletons. Across 18 months, stable Graves' hyperthyroidism was marked by no progression to ophthalmopathy. Hyperthyroidism was newly diagnosed in patients aged 18 to 65 (duration under 2 months). This clonotype originated in a man aged 25 to 40 with Graves' hyperthyroidism. The sample comprised blood.

CDR3: CASSPGTGHTDTQYF. CDR3 bases: TGTGCCAGCAGCCCCGGGACAGGGCACACAGATACGCAGTATTTT. The chain couples TRBV7-3 to TRBJ2-3, with 9 bases aligning to TRBD1. Looked up from germline, CDR1 is SGHTA and CDR2 is FQGTGA. The V gene end was trimmed by 5 bases and the J gene end by 2 bases; junction bases not matched to a gene: 5. The CDR3 is made up of 15 amino acids.